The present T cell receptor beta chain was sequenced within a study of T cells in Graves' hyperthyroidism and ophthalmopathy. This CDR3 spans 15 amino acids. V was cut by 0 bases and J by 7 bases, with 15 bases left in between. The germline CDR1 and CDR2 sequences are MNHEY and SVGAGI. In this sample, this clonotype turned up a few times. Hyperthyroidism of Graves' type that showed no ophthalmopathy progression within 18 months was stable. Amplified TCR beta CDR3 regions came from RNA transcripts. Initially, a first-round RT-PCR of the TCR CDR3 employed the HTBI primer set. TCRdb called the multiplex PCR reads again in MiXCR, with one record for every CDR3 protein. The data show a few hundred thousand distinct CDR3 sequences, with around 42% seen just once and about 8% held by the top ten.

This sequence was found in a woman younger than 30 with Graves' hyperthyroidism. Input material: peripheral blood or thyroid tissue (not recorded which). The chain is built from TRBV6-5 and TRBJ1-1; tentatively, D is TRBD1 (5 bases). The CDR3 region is CASSYSTGGYGEAFF. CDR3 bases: TGTGCCAGCAGTTACTCGACCGGGGGATATGGTGAAGCTTTCTTT.